Given below is one TCR beta chain in context. Antigen: not known. Controls were drawn from healthy donors and were matched for age and sex. This CDR3 is built from 15 residues. CDR1 is SGHTA and CDR2 is FQGNSA in the germline V gene. V lost 2 bases and J 4 bases, leaving 14 bases between the germline ends. This sample is drawn from a study of CD8 T cells in Susac syndrome. Study observations and caveats: As acknowledged by the study, its TCR sequencing and HLA analysis included a relatively small number of individuals.

The RNA, roughly 0.45 to 1 ug, was put through reverse transcription using random hexamers. Multiplex immunoSEQ PCR targeted 54 Vbeta and 13 Jbeta TCR beta segments. Via MiXCR, TCRdb re-called the immunoSEQ multiplex PCR reads, giving one row per CDR3 protein. The sample has more than 75,000 distinct CDR3 sequences, roughly 93% seen once. The source is a human donor in good health. The chain employs TRBV7-2 and TRBJ2-5, with a tentative D call TRBD2 (7 bases). Sequencing input: CD8+ T cells from PBMCs. CDR3 nucleotide sequence: TGTGCCAGCAGCTTATTTGGGGGAGGGGGAGAGACCCAGTACTTC. Translating it yields CASSLFGGGGETQYF.